The source of this TCR beta chain is a study of cytomegalovirus exposure and HLA in healthy donors. On this clone itself: The antigen remains undetermined.

General study findings and limits: Using the classifier, cytomegalovirus status was reportedly diagnosed with high specificity and sensitivity. TCR beta chains numbering 150 to 200 were designated cytomegalovirus-associated.

Donors came from a validation cohort of over a hundred subjects, distinct from the first 666-subject cohort. The data were produced by immunoSEQ multiplex PCR, yet TCRdb's version contains in-frame clones alone and is incomplete. Altogether about 160,000 clones are present, less than 90% being singletons, with the ten largest covering roughly 6%. Germline-derived CDR1 and CDR2 are MNHEY and SMNVEV (reference sequence). The CDR3 has 17 residues. The junction had 7 bases not matched to a gene; V was cut back by 0 bases and J by 2 bases. The sequence derives from a woman aged 25 to 45 in good health and CMV-seronegative. This chain links TRBV27 with TRBJ2-7, with TRBD1 matching over 10 bases. The sequencing sample was made of PBMCs. CDR3 in DNA: TGTGCCAGCAGTTTATCGACCTGGGGACAGGGGCCCTACGAGCAGTACTTC. It codes for CASSLSTWGQGPYEQYF.